This T cell receptor beta chain emerged from a study of T cell responses to AZD1222 COVID-19 vaccine. Worth noting for this clone: The antigen is undetermined.

Overall study findings and caveats: Only a handful of AZD1222 recipients were seropositive at baseline.

CDR3 length: 13 residues. Germline V lookup: CDR1 MDHEN, CDR2 SYDVKM. The V end lost 5 bases, the J end lost 2 bases, and 7 bases lay between the germline ends. Investigators merged groups given second doses at roughly 4 or roughly 12 weeks. The data were produced by immunoSEQ multiplex PCR, yet TCRdb's version contains in-frame clones alone and is incomplete. The table includes fewer than 180,000 clones, roughly 90% detected once. The sequencing here drew on peripheral blood, taken 28 days after the second AZD1222 dose. The clonotype comes from an adult who received the AZD1222 COVID-19 vaccine. This chain links TRBV28 with TRBJ1-5; maybe TRBD1 (5 bases). Written as DNA, the CDR3 is TGTGCCAGCAGTAAGACAGGCAATCAGCCCCAGCATTTT. Its protein product is CASSKTGNQPQHF. The full variable domain, in which reference TRBV28 and TRBJ1-5 provide the parts outside the CDR3, is DVKVTQSSRYLVKRTGEKVFLECVQDMDHENMFWYRQDPGLGLRLIYFSYDVKMKEKGDIPEGYSVSREKKERFSLILESASTNQTSMYLCASSKTGNQPQHFGDGTRLSIL.